This TCR beta chain was captured in a study of CD8+ T cells in alopecia areata. Study results and limitations: Although TCR sharing was seen in mice, sharing across patients was less clear, possibly for HLA-related reasons.

This CDR3 spans 12 amino acids. Germline V gives CDR1 SQVTM, CDR2 ANQGSEA. J was trimmed by 6 bases and V by 6 bases; bases with no gene match: 5. cDNA prepared by RNA extraction and subsequent reverse transcription served as the template for sequencing. Generated by immunoSEQ multiplex PCR, the TCRdb table keeps only in-frame clones and is missing some. The profile shows 110,000 to 150,000 clones, roughly 62% of them singletons. Using a FACSAria, the CD4+ and CD8+ T cells were sorted from the PBMCs. The table lists this clone with a few counts. No antigen is known for it. This sequence was found in a human donor with alopecia areata. The chain recombines TRBV29-1 with TRBJ2-1; TRBD1 matches at 7 bases. The sequenced sample was CD4+ T cells sorted from blood, obtained at week 0. The CDR3 DNA follows: TGCAGCGTGGAGACAGGGTCCAATGAGCAGTTCTTC. Its translation: CSVETGSNEQFF.